The 20 T cell receptor beta chains below come from one sample, sequenced in a study of OX40 agonist ivuxolimab in advanced cancers. Libraries were prepared by immunoSEQ multiplex PCR; TCRdb keeps only in-frame clonotypes and omits some of them. The data hold over 95,000 clones, with roughly 90% observed a single time. Sequenced material: CD4+ or CD8+ T cells sorted from blood, taken in a trial of the OX40 agonist ivuxolimab. The receptors were gathered from an adult with an advanced solid tumor such as melanoma, head and neck, liver or kidney cancer.

V and J are TRBV6-1 and TRBJ1-2; D is perhaps TRBD1 (5 bases). The CDR3 contains 14 residues. V was shortened by 7 bases and J by 4 bases, with 16 bases between the two germline ends. The V gene's germline CDR1 is MNHNS and CDR2 SASEGT. The CDR3 sequence is CASTELGAGYGYTF. DNA for the CDR3: TGTGCCAGCACAGAATTAGGGGCGGGCTATGGCTACACCTTC.

The genes are TRBV11-2 and TRBJ2-5; D not certain. Trimming pared 0 bases from V and 4 bases from J, leaving 6 bases between. CDR3 length: 13 amino acids. Germline V CDR1 and CDR2: SGHAT, FQNNGV. CDR3 protein: CASSLDPRETQYF. In nucleotides, the CDR3 is TGTGCCAGCAGCTTAGACCCGAGAGAGACCCAGTACTTC.

V gene TRBV28 combines with J gene TRBJ1-5; D not certain. The germline V and J ends were trimmed by 3 bases and 2 bases, with 2 bases remaining between them. Germline CDR1 reads MDHEN; CDR2 reads SYDVKM. The CDR3 is 12 amino acids. CDR3 DNA sequence: TGTGCCAGCAGTTTGGGCAATCAGCCCCAGCATTTT. Its translation: CASSLGNQPQHF.

V usage is TRBV21-1 and J usage is TRBJ2-7; no check of the table's D call, TRBD2, against the DNA was made. TRBV21-1 is recorded as a pseudogene. This CDR3 is 16 amino acids long. The CDR3 DNA is TGTGCCAGCAGCAGATGGACTAGCGGGAACTCCTACGAGCAGTACTTC. It codes for CASSRWTSGNSYEQYF.

This chain uses TRBV14 with TRBJ2-7; D is possibly TRBD2 (6 bases). The CDR3 is 14 residues long. V lost 6 bases and J 5 bases, leaving 17 bases between the germline ends. CDR1 and CDR2 from the germline V gene are SGHDN and FVKESK. The CDR3 region has the DNA TGTGCCAGCAGTCGGGACTCCCTTCTCAACGAGCAGTACTTC. Amino acid sequence: CASSRDSLLNEQYF. The whole variable domain, filled in from reference TRBV14 and TRBJ2-7, reads EAGVTQFPSHSVIEKGQTVTLRCDPISGHDNLYWYRRVMGKEIKFLLHFVKESKQDESGMPNNRFLAERTGGTYSTLKVQPAELEDSGVYFCASSRDSLLNEQYFGPGTRLTVT.

The chain carries TRBV19 and TRBJ2-3, with 7 nucleotides matching TRBD1. With 8 bases clipped from V and 3 bases from J, the junction kept 5 bases outside the gene matches. The V gene's germline CDR1 is LNHDA and CDR2 SQIVND (reference sequence). The CDR3 length is 13 residues. As DNA, the CDR3 is TGTGCCAGTGTCCCACAGGGGACAGATACGCAGTATTTT. Amino acids: CASVPQGTDTQYF.

In its sample, this clone was seen once. The V and J genes are TRBV18 and TRBJ2-1, with 11 bases identical to TRBD2. V was pared by 4 bases and J by 5 bases, with 10 bases of the junction left unmatched. The CDR3 is 17 amino acids. Germline V gene data show CDR1 as KGHSH and CDR2 as LQKENI. CDR3 DNA: TGTGCCAGCTCACGCGGGGCTAGCGGGAGGACCAACAATGAGCAGTTCTTC. This encodes CASSRGASGRTNNEQFF.

The J gene is TRBJ1-1, the V gene TRBV7-8, with D unresolved. CDR1 is SGHVS, CDR2 FQNEAQ, per germline. V lost 5 bases and J lost 1, with 8 bases in between. The CDR3 runs 13 residues. Here the CDR3 reads CASSRRTNTEAFF. CDR3 DNA sequence: TGTGCCAGCAGCCGACGCACGAACACTGAAGCTTTCTTT.

This chain links TRBV28 with TRBJ1-2; TRBD1 might be the D (5 bases). Germline loops: CDR1 MDHEN, CDR2 SYDVKM. The CDR3 runs to 14 residues. Trimming removed 5 bases from V and 7 bases from J, with 17 bases in between. In nucleotides, the CDR3 is TGTGCCAGCAGTCTGGGCAGGGTTGGAGGTGGCTACACCTTC. Translation gives CASSLGRVGGGYTF.

The chain couples TRBV7-6 to TRBJ2-1; TRBD2 matches at 7 bases. From germline, CDR1 is SGHVS and CDR2 FNYEAQ. The CDR3 spans 15 residues. V was clipped by 0 bases and J by 6 bases; unmatched bases: 5. CDR3 protein: CASSLAGGDANEQFF. The CDR3 DNA is TGTGCCAGCAGCTTAGCGGGGGGGGATGCCAATGAGCAGTTCTTC. The complete variable domain, with remaining parts taken from reference TRBV7-6 and TRBJ2-1, reads GAGVSQSPRYKVTKRGQDVALRCDPISGHVSLYWYRQALGQGPEFLTYFNYEAQQDKSGLPNDRFSAERPEGSISTLTIQRTEQRDSAMYRCASSLAGGDANEQFFGPGTRLTVL.

V is TRBV7-9 and J is TRBJ2-3, with D possibly being TRBD2 (6 bases). Germline V CDR1 and CDR2: SEHNR, FQNEAQ (reference sequence). This CDR3 has 14 residues. Trimming removed 5 bases from V and 0 bases from J, with 9 bases in between. CDR3 amino acids: CASSHGGSTDTQYF. The CDR3 nucleotides are TGTGCCAGCAGCCACGGGGGAAGCACAGATACGCAGTATTTT.

The chain has TRBV4-2 and TRBJ2-5, with D perhaps assigned TRBD1 or TRBD2 (6 bases each). V was clipped by 0 bases and J by 4 bases, with 12 bases between them. Germline CDR1 and CDR2: LGHNA and YNFKEQ. This CDR3 has 15 residues. The CDR3 loop is CASSQERGAGETQYF. The CDR3 bases are TGTGCCAGCAGCCAAGAGAGGGGGGCAGGAGAGACCCAGTACTTC.

In its sample, this clone was seen once. This rearrangement joins TRBV21-1 to TRBJ2-6; the table's D call TRBD1 went unverified against the DNA. TRBV21-1 is termed a pseudogene. This CDR3 is 16 amino acids long. The CDR3 here is CASSKGRGLGANVLTF. DNA of the CDR3: TGTGCCAGCAGCAAAGGGAGGGGGCTTGGGGCCAACGTCCTGACTTTC.

The rearrangement uses TRBV15 and TRBJ2-7; 7 bases match TRBD1. Unmatched junction bases numbered 3, after V lost 0 bases and J lost 1 base. This CDR3 has 15 residues. The germline gives CDR1 LNHNV, CDR2 YYDKDF (reference sequence). The CDR3 coding sequence is TGTGCCACCAGCAGAGATGGGGACAGTTCCTACGAGCAGTACTTC. It encodes CATSRDGDSSYEQYF.

The chain uses TRBV5-1 and TRBJ2-5; the D gene is possibly TRBD1 (5 bases). The CDR3 consists of 12 residues. Trimming left V 3 bases short and J 5 bases short, with 8 bases between. Looked up from germline, CDR1 is SGHRS and CDR2 is YFSETQ. The DNA for the CDR3 is TGCGCCAGCAGCTCAGGGCGTGAGACCCAGTACTTC. This encodes CASSSGRETQYF. The full variable domain, with the rest looked up from reference TRBV5-1 and TRBJ2-5, is KAGVTQTPRYLIKTRGQQVTLSCSPISGHRSVSWYQQTPGQGLQFLFEYFSETQRNKGNFPGRFSGRQFSNSRSEMNVSTLELGDSALYLCASSSGRETQYFGPGTRLLVL.

J is TRBJ2-5 and V is TRBV9, with 8 bases aligning to TRBD1. V shed 3 bases, J shed 5 bases, and the junction held 12 bases outside the gene matches. The CDR3 sequence is 16 residues long. Germline CDR1 reads SGDLS; CDR2 reads YYNGEE. The CDR3 loop is CASSADVQGAQETQYF. The DNA of the CDR3 is TGTGCCAGCAGCGCCGACGTCCAGGGGGCTCAGGAGACCCAGTACTTC.

Here the CDR3 reads CASSGTSGGSGQYF. The CDR3 DNA is TGTGCCAGCAGTGGGACTAGCGGGGGATCCGGGCAGTACTTC. The gene calls are TRBV25-1 and TRBJ2-7; 13 nucleotides agree with TRBD2. The CDR3 loop spans 14 amino acids. V lost 4 bases, J lost 9 bases, and 6 bases stayed unmatched. Germline V gene lookup returns CDR1 MGHDK and CDR2 SYGVNS.

The V and J genes are TRBV12-1 and TRBJ2-4. TRBV12-1 is given as a pseudogene. The CDR3 loop spans 22 amino acids. This CDR3 is CASSFVIPSRQYWGIHRDIQYF. DNA of the CDR3: TGTGCCAGCAGCTTTGTTATTCCCAGTAGGCAGTACTGGGGGATACATAGGGACATTCAGTACTTC.

The chain carries TRBV4-1 and TRBJ2-1; perhaps TRBD2 as D (5 bases). Germline CDR1 MGHRA, CDR2 YSYEKL. The length of the CDR3 is 14 residues. V was shortened by 6 bases and J by 8 bases, with 17 bases between the two germline ends. The CDR3 loop reads CASRRLWAGDEQFF. CDR3 nucleotide sequence: TGCGCCAGCAGGCGCCTCTGGGCCGGGGATGAGCAGTTCTTC.

The V and J genes are TRBV7-8 and TRBJ2-2, with a weak D call TRBD1 (5 bases). Germline loops: CDR1 SGHVS, CDR2 FQNEAQ. The ends were cut back, 2 bases at V and 5 bases at J, with 9 bases in the middle. CDR3 size: 14 residues. The CDR3 DNA reads TGTGCCAGCAGCTTAAACACAGGAACCGGGGAGCTGTTTTTT. Its translation is CASSLNTGTGELFF.